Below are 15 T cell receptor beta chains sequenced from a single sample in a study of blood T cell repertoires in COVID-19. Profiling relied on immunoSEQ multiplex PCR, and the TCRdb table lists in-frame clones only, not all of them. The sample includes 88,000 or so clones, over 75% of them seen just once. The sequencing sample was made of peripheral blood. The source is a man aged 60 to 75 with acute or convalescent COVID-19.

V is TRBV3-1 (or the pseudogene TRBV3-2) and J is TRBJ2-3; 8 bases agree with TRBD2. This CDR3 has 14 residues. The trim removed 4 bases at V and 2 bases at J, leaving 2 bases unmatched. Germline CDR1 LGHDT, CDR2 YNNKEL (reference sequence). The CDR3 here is CASSLLADTDTQYF. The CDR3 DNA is TGTGCCAGCAGCCTACTAGCGGACACAGATACGCAGTATTTT.

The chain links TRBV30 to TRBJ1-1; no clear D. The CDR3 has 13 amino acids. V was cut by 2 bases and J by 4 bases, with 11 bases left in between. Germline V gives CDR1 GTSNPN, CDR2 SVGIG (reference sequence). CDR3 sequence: CAWSILTGTEAFF. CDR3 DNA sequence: TGTGCCTGGAGTATTCTCACGGGCACTGAAGCTTTCTTT.

The CDR3 coding sequence is TGTGCCAGCAGTGTGTGGACACGGCAGGCCGAGCAGTACTTC. As protein: CASSVWTRQAEQYF. This chain uses TRBV2 with TRBJ2-7; TRBD1 might be the D (5 bases). V was clipped by 4 bases and J by 6 bases, with 16 bases between them. The germline gives CDR1 SNHLY, CDR2 FYNNEI. This CDR3 spans 14 amino acids. The whole variable domain, remainder taken from reference TRBV2 and TRBJ2-7, is EPEVTQTPSHQVTQMGQEVILRCVPISNHLYFYWYRQILGQKVEFLVSFYNNEISEKSEIFDDQFSVERPDGSNFTLKIRSTKLEDSAMYFCASSVWTRQAEQYFGPGTRLTVT.

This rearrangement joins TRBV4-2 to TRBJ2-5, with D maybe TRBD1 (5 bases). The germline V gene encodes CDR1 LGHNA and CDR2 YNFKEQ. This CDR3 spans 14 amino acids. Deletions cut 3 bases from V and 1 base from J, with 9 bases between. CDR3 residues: CASSQGHPQETQYF. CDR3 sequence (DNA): TGTGCCAGCAGCCAGGGGCACCCCCAAGAGACCCAGTACTTC.

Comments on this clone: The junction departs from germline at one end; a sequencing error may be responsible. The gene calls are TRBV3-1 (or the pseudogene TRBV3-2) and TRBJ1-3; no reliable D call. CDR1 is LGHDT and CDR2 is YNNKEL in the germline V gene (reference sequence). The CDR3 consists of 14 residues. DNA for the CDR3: TGTGCCAGCACCCAAACTCCTGCGGGAAACACCATATATTTT. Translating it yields CASTQTPAGNTIYF.

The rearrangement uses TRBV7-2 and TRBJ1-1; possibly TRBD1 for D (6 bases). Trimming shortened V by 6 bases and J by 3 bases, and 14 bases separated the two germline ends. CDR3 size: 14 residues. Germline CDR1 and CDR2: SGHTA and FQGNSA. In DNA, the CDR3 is TGTGCCAGCAGACTGAACAGGGATGACACTGAAGCTTTCTTT. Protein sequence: CASRLNRDDTEAFF.

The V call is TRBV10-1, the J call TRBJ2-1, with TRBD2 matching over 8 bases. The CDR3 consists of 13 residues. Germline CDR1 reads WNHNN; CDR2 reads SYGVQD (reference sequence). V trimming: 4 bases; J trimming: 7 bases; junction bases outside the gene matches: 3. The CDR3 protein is CASSGVAGNEQFF. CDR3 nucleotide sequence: TGCGCCAGCAGTGGAGTAGCGGGGAATGAGCAGTTCTTC.

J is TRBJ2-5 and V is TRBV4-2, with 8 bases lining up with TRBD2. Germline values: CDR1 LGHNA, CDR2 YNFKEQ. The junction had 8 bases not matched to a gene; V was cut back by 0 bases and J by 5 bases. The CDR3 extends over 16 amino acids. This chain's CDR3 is CASSQEDGGAGETQYF. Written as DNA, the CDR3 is TGTGCCAGCAGCCAAGAGGACGGGGGGGCGGGGGAGACCCAGTACTTC.

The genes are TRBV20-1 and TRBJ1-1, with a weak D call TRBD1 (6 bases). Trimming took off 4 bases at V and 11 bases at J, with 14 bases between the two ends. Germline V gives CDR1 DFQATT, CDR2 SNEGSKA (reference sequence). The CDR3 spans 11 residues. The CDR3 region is CSAIMDSFAFF. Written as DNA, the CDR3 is TGCAGTGCTATTATGGACAGTTTCGCTTTCTTT.

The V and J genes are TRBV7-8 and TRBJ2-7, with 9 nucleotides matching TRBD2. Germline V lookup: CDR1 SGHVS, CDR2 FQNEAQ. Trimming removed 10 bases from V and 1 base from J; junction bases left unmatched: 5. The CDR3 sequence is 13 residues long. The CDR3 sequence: CATDSGSSYEQYF. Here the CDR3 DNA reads TGTGCCACTGATAGCGGGAGTTCCTACGAGCAGTACTTC.

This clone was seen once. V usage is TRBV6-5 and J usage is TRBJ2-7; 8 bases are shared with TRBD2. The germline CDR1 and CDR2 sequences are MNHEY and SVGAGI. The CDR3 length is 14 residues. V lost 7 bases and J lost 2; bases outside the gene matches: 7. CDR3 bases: TGTGCCAGCAAAGAGCGGGGGAGCGCCTACGAGCAGTACTTC. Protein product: CASKERGSAYEQYF.

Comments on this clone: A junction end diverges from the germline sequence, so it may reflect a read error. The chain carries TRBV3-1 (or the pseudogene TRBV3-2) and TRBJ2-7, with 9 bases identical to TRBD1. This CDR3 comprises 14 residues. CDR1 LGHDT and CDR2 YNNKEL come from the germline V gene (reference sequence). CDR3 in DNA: TGTGCCAGCAGCAAAGACAGGGGGGTCGACGAGCAGTACTTC. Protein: CASSKDRGVDEQYF.

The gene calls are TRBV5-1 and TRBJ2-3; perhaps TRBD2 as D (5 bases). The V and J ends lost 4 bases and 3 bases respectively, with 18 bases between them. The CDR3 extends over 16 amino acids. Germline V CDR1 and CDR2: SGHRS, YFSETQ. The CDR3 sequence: CASSPAPPGSTDTQYF. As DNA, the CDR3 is TGCGCCAGCAGCCCGGCCCCCCCGGGGAGTACAGATACGCAGTATTTT.

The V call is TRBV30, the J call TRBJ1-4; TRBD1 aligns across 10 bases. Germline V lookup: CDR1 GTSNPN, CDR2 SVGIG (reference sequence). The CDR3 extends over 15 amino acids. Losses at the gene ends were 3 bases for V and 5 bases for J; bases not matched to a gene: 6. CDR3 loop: CAWRGPGQGNEKLFF. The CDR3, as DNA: TGTGCCTGGAGGGGGCCGGGACAGGGGAATGAAAAACTGTTTTTT.

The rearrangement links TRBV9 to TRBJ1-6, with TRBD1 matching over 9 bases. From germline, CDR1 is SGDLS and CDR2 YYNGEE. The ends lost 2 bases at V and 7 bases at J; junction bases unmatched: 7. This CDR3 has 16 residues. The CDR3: CASSVGSGTGNSPLHF. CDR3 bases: TGTGCCAGCAGCGTTGGAAGCGGGACAGGGAATTCACCCCTCCACTTT.